This T cell receptor beta chain was sequenced during a study of cytomegalovirus exposure and HLA in healthy donors. Vbeta (60) and Jbeta (13) primers were used in the PCR. The repertoire was sequenced with immunoSEQ multiplex PCR; TCRdb's copy has only in-frame clones and lacks some. Here the sample spans approximately 84,000 clones, roughly 70% being singletons. The CDR3 contains 17 residues. Losses at the gene ends were 8 bases for V and 2 bases for J; bases not matched to a gene: 15. CDR1 and CDR2 (germline): MDHEN, SYDVKM. Sequences were obtained from PBMCs. This sequence was found in a man aged 40-49 years in good health and CMV-seropositive. V and J are TRBV28 and TRBJ2-7; TRBD1 matches at 10 bases. CDR3 in DNA: TGTGCCAGCCGAGTGGGCCCCGGACAGGGGGGAGCCTACGAGCAGTACTTC. Translation: CASRVGPGQGGAYEQYF.